These 24 T cell receptor beta chains were all obtained from the same sample, sequenced in a study of blood T cell repertoires in COVID-19. Generated by immunoSEQ multiplex PCR, the TCRdb table keeps only in-frame clones and is missing some. The data contain 130,000 to 150,000 clones, about 77% of them singletons. The sample comprised peripheral blood. These TCRs come from a man aged 55 to 70 with acute or convalescent COVID-19.

This chain links TRBV19 with TRBJ2-6, with a tentative D call TRBD1 (5 bases). CDR1 and CDR2 from the germline V gene are LNHDA and SQIVND (reference sequence). The CDR3 runs to 18 residues. Trimming removed 6 bases at V and 0 bases at J, with 18 bases between. The chain's CDR3 is CASRPGRVSLSGANVLTF. The CDR3 coding sequence is TGTGCCAGTAGACCTGGCAGGGTGTCTCTCTCTGGGGCCAACGTCCTGACTTTC.

The chain couples TRBV5-4 to TRBJ1-2; a possible D gene is TRBD1 (6 bases). V shed 0 bases and J shed 6 bases, with 9 bases lying between them. Germline V CDR1 and CDR2: SGHNT, YYREEE (reference sequence). This CDR3 region has 13 residues. The CDR3 coding sequence is TGTGCCAGCAGCTTGGCCAGGGGCGATGGCTACACCTTC. It codes for CASSLARGDGYTF.

The V call is TRBV11-2, the J call TRBJ2-5; no reliable D call. This CDR3 has 12 amino acids. The ends were cut back, 1 base at V and 5 bases at J, with 5 bases in the middle. The germline V gene encodes CDR1 SGHAT and CDR2 FQNNGV. As DNA, the CDR3 is TGTGCCAGCAGCTTAGTTGAGGAGACCCAGTACTTC. It codes for CASSLVEETQYF.

The chain links TRBV2 to TRBJ2-2; unclear D gene. The germline gives CDR1 SNHLY, CDR2 FYNNEI. The CDR3 is made up of 13 amino acids. V was pared by 10 bases and J by 1 base, with 10 bases between. The CDR3 spells CAIPGENTGELFF. CDR3 in DNA: TGTGCCATCCCAGGCGAGAACACCGGGGAGCTGTTTTTT.

V and J are TRBV9 and TRBJ1-1, with D perhaps TRBD1 (6 bases). CDR3 length: 15 amino acids. Germline V gives CDR1 SGDLS, CDR2 YYNGEE. Trimming left V 5 bases short and J 0 bases short, with 14 bases between. CDR3 protein: CASRKTGQMNTEAFF. The CDR3 DNA reads as TGTGCCAGCAGAAAAACCGGACAGATGAACACTGAAGCTTTCTTT.

The chain links TRBV13 to TRBJ1-6; 7 positions match TRBD1. CDR1 is PRHDT and CDR2 is FYEKMQ in the germline V gene (reference sequence). The CDR3 extends over 14 amino acids. V shed 3 bases, J shed 14 bases, and the junction held 10 bases outside the gene matches. The CDR3 DNA reads TGTGCCAGCAGCTTTCAGGGGGTATTAGGAACCCTCCACTTT. Its translation: CASSFQGVLGTLHF.

The genes are TRBV5-1 and TRBJ2-7; TRBD1 aligns across 7 bases. The germline V gene has CDR1 SGHRS and CDR2 YFSETQ. V trimming: 0 bases; J trimming: 3 bases; junction bases outside the gene matches: 6. This CDR3 spans 15 amino acids. CDR3 protein: CASSLVGTAYYEQYF. CDR3 DNA sequence: TGCGCCAGCAGCTTGGTCGGGACAGCTTACTACGAGCAGTACTTC.

V is TRBV29-1 and J is TRBJ2-3, with a possible D match to TRBD1 (6 bases). The CDR3 is 14 residues long. The germline V gene has CDR1 SQVTM and CDR2 ANQGSEA. V lost 6 bases, J lost 4 bases, and 17 bases lay in between. CDR3 in DNA: TGCAGCGTCGGGGTGGGACAAGGAGCAGATACGCAGTATTTT. This codes for CSVGVGQGADTQYF.

The rearrangement links TRBV3-1 (or the pseudogene TRBV3-2) to TRBJ2-1; 7 bases line up with TRBD1. V was clipped by 2 bases and J by 3 bases; unmatched bases: 7. This CDR3 region has 16 residues. The germline gives CDR1 LGHDT, CDR2 YNNKEL (reference sequence). The CDR3 sequence is CASSQRDSARYNEQFF. The CDR3 DNA reads as TGTGCCAGCAGCCAACGGGACAGCGCCCGCTACAATGAGCAGTTCTTC.

The chain employs TRBV7-3 and TRBJ1-2; 10 bases are a match to TRBD1. Germline V lookup: CDR1 SGHTA, CDR2 FQGTGA. The CDR3 contains 14 residues. The V gene end was trimmed by 1 base and the J gene end by 9 bases; junction bases not matched to a gene: 5. CDR3 sequence reads: CASSLRGTGDSYTF. CDR3 DNA: TGTGCCAGCAGCTTAAGAGGGACAGGGGATAGCTACACCTTC. The variable domain in full, with the rest retrieved from reference TRBV7-3 and TRBJ1-2, is GAGVSQTPSNKVTEKGKYVELRCDPISGHTALYWYRQSLGQGPEFLIYFQGTGAADDSGLPNDRFFAVRPEGSVSTLKIQRTERGDSAVYLCASSLRGTGDSYTFGSGTRLTVV.

The J gene is TRBJ2-3, the V gene TRBV2; 9 bases match TRBD2. Germline lookup yields CDR1 SNHLY and CDR2 FYNNEI. The V segment lost 5 bases and the J segment 6 bases; nucleotides outside the gene matches: 6. The CDR3 sequence is 14 residues long. The CDR3, as DNA: TGTGCCAGCAGTCCTCTAGCGGGATCGGATACGCAGTATTTT. This sequence encodes CASSPLAGSDTQYF.

This clone has just one count. V and J are TRBV7-2 and TRBJ1-1; possibly TRBD1 for D (6 bases). CDR3 length: 13 amino acids. Germline V CDR1 and CDR2: SGHTA, FQGNSA. V was trimmed by 5 bases and J by 5 bases, leaving 12 bases between them. The DNA for the CDR3 is TGTGCCAGCAGCGCGAACAGGGTTACTGAAGCTTTCTTT. This codes for CASSANRVTEAFF. Full variable domain (outside the CDR3, taken from reference TRBV7-2 and TRBJ1-1): GAGVSQSPSNKVTEKGKDVELRCDPISGHTALYWYRQSLGQGLEFLIYFQGNSAPDKSGLPSDRFSAERTGGSVSTLTIQRTQQEDSAVYLCASSANRVTEAFFGQGTRLTVV.

This sequence joins TRBV9 and TRBJ2-1, with D maybe TRBD2 (5 bases). Germline V gene lookup returns CDR1 SGDLS and CDR2 YYNGEE. The CDR3 consists of 14 residues. Trimming took off 4 bases at V and 7 bases at J, with 15 bases between the two ends. Written as DNA, the CDR3 is TGTGCCAGCAGCCCACAACTAGTTTGGAATGAGCAGTTCTTC. The encoded protein is CASSPQLVWNEQFF.

The CDR3 DNA follows: TGTGCCAGCAGTCCACAATCGACAGGAAGCTCCTACAATGAGCAGTTCTTC. This translates into CASSPQSTGSSYNEQFF. The chain is built from TRBV27 and TRBJ2-1, with a weak D call TRBD1 (6 bases). Trimming shortened V by 5 bases and J by 0 bases, and 17 bases separated the two germline ends. The CDR3 length is 17 residues. The germline gives CDR1 MNHEY, CDR2 SMNVEV (reference sequence).

The chain combines TRBV6-5 with TRBJ2-7, with 9 bases lining up with TRBD1. The junction had 4 bases not matched to a gene; V was cut back by 5 bases and J by 5 bases. In germline, CDR1 is MNHEY, CDR2 SVGAGI. The CDR3 runs 13 residues. The CDR3 loop reads CASSRTGVNEQYF. The DNA of the CDR3 is TGTGCCAGCAGTCGGACAGGGGTAAACGAGCAGTACTTC.

This chain joins TRBV12-3 or TRBV12-4 and TRBJ2-2, with D unclear. CDR3 size: 11 residues. Trimming took 4 bases from V and 6 from J, leaving 3 bases between them. The chain's CDR3 is CASSWPGELFF. The DNA for the CDR3 is TGTGCCAGCAGTTGGCCCGGGGAGCTGTTTTTT.

This clone was counted a few times. The J gene is TRBJ2-7, the V gene TRBV19; D is possibly TRBD1 (5 bases). The CDR3 loop spans 15 amino acids. Germline V gene data show CDR1 as LNHDA and CDR2 as SQIVND (reference sequence). Between the trimmed V and J ends, which lost 1 base and 7 bases, there was a span of 17 bases. This CDR3 reads CASSIGTSIGLEQYF. CDR3 nucleotide sequence: TGTGCCAGTAGTATAGGGACATCGATCGGCCTTGAGCAGTACTTC.

The rearrangement joins TRBV11-2 to TRBJ1-6; 7 bases fit TRBD1. Germline CDR1 reads SGHAT; CDR2 reads FQNNGV. The V segment lost 6 bases and the J segment 5 bases; nucleotides outside the gene matches: 7. This CDR3 has 15 amino acids. The CDR3 loop is CASRTLQGDNSPLHF. DNA for the CDR3: TGTGCCAGCAGAACACTCCAGGGGGATAATTCACCCCTCCACTTT.

The CDR3 coding sequence is TGTGCCAGTAGTATCTCGGATGGAGGGTCGGGAGCTTTCTTT. Residues: CASSISDGGSGAFF. The chain combines TRBV19 with TRBJ1-1; D remains unclear. V lost 3 bases, J lost 10 bases, and 18 bases lay in between. Germline loops: CDR1 LNHDA, CDR2 SQIVND (reference sequence). This CDR3 is 14 amino acids long. Supplemented by reference TRBV19 and TRBJ1-1, the full variable domain reads DGGITQSPKYLFRKEGQNVTLSCEQNLNHDAMYWYRQDPGQGLRLIYYSQIVNDFQKGDIAEGYSVSREKKESFPLTVTSAQKNPTAFYLCASSISDGGSGAFFGQGTRLTVV.

This chain links TRBV24-1 with TRBJ2-5; 8 bases map to TRBD2. The CDR3 extends over 15 amino acids. CDR1 and CDR2 (germline): KGHDR, SFDVKD. V dropped 6 bases and J dropped 2; count of bases not matched to a gene: 7. CDR3 coding DNA: TGTGCCACCAGTTCGAATAGCGGGACGCAAGAGACCCAGTACTTC. This translates into CATSSNSGTQETQYF.

In regard to this clone: At one end, the junction sequence differs from germline, possibly due to a read error. The J gene is TRBJ2-7, the V gene TRBV25-1, with unresolved D. The CDR3 length is 11 residues. CDR1 and CDR2 (germline): MGHDK, SYGVNS. The CDR3 protein is CARSVRYEQYF. The CDR3 DNA is TGTGCCAGAAGTGTGCGCTACGAGCAGTACTTC.

The chain couples TRBV19 to TRBJ2-2; 8 positions agree with TRBD1. CDR1 and CDR2 (germline): LNHDA, SQIVND (reference sequence). CDR3 length: 15 amino acids. The V segment lost 9 bases and the J segment 6 bases; nucleotides outside the gene matches: 12. The CDR3 here is CASSRGQGASGELFF. The DNA for the CDR3 is TGTGCCAGCTCCCGTGGGCAGGGGGCCTCCGGGGAGCTGTTTTTT.

The V and J genes are TRBV28 and TRBJ2-5; 9 bases match TRBD1. CDR1 MDHEN and CDR2 SYDVKM come from the germline V gene. Trimming cost V 1 base and J 1 base; bases outside gene matches: 4. The CDR3 consists of 16 residues. CDR3 bases: TGTGCCAGCAGTTTATACTTACAGGGGGCCCAAGAGACCCAGTACTTC. It encodes CASSLYLQGAQETQYF.

The V and J genes are TRBV9 and TRBJ2-3; a weak D match, TRBD1 (6 bases). Germline assignment: CDR1 SGDLS and CDR2 YYNGEE. This CDR3 region has 20 residues. V lost 6 bases, J lost 0 bases, and 29 bases lay in between. The CDR3 region has the DNA TGTGCCAGCACCAAGAGCGGCCAGGGGAAACTCTATCTTAGCACAGATACGCAGTATTTT. The encoded protein is CASTKSGQGKLYLSTDTQYF.